The 21 T cell receptor beta chains below were found in one sample sequenced in a study of blood T cell repertoires in COVID-19. Here immunoSEQ multiplex PCR was the method, and the copy in TCRdb shows in-frame clones only, minus some. Altogether 400,000 to 500,000 clones are present, roughly 90% being singletons, with the ten largest covering approximately 2%. Sequencing was performed on PBMCs or T cells enriched from blood (not recorded which). The receptors stem from a woman aged 40 to 50 who had recovered from COVID-19.

This sequence joins TRBV6-4 and TRBJ1-2; the D gene is possibly TRBD1 (5 bases). Germline V lookup: CDR1 MRHNA, CDR2 SNTAGT. Trimming removed 0 bases from V and 7 bases from J, with 12 bases in between. CDR3 length: 14 residues. The CDR3 region is CASSDSYRRGGYTF. The CDR3, as DNA: TGTGCCAGCAGTGACTCTTACCGGAGGGGTGGCTACACCTTC.

This clone has just a few counts. This chain joins TRBV11-2 and TRBJ2-2, with TRBD2 matching over 9 bases. The CDR3 length is 15 residues. J gave up 1 base and V 5 bases, and 2 bases lay outside the gene matches. Germline V lookup: CDR1 SGHAT, CDR2 FQNNGV. The CDR3 sequence: CASSHSGGNTGELFF. The CDR3 DNA is TGTGCCAGCAGCCATAGCGGGGGGAACACCGGGGAGCTGTTTTTT.

CDR3 sequence: CSVGQGTSYEQYF. CDR3 sequence (DNA): TGCAGCGTTGGGCAGGGGACGTCCTACGAGCAGTACTTC. This rearrangement joins TRBV29-1 to TRBJ2-7, with D perhaps TRBD1 (6 bases). Trimming removed 4 bases at V and 1 base at J, with 11 bases between. Germline CDR1 reads SQVTM; CDR2 reads ANQGSEA. This CDR3 comprises 13 residues.

The V call is TRBV5-4, the J call TRBJ2-2; 9 bases fit TRBD2. V shed 4 bases and J 6 bases; nucleotides not matched to a gene: 10. Germline CDR1 SGHNT, CDR2 YYREEE (reference sequence). This CDR3 has 16 residues. CDR3 protein: CASSLGLARGAGELFF. The CDR3 DNA follows: TGTGCCAGCAGCCTTGGACTAGCGAGAGGGGCCGGGGAGCTGTTTTTT.

This chain connects TRBV6-5 to TRBJ1-6; 7 nucleotides match TRBD1. Trimming took 2 bases from V and 10 from J; bases not matched to a gene: 5. CDR1 is MNHEY, CDR2 SVGAGI, per germline. CDR3 length: 14 amino acids. The CDR3 loop is CASSYGGGGSPLHF. DNA for the CDR3: TGTGCCAGCAGTTACGGAGGGGGCGGCTCACCCCTCCACTTT.

The chain uses TRBV15 and TRBJ1-6; D is undetermined. Trimming removed 0 bases from V and 0 bases from J, with 12 bases in between. There are 18 residues in the CDR3. Per germline, CDR1 LNHNV and CDR2 YYDKDF (reference sequence). CDR3 nucleotide sequence: TGTGCCACCAGCAGAGATCCCTTTGGGCGCTCCTATAATTCACCCCTCCACTTT. Residues: CATSRDPFGRSYNSPLHF. The full variable domain, its missing parts supplied by reference TRBV15 and TRBJ1-6, is DAMVIQNPRYQVTQFGKPVTLSCSQTLNHNVMYWYQQKSSQAPKLLFHYYDKDFNNEADTPDNFQSRRPNTSFCFLDIRSPGLGDTAMYLCATSRDPFGRSYNSPLHFGNGTRLTVT.

This clone has just one count. V usage is TRBV29-1 and J usage is TRBJ2-7; 8 bases fit TRBD1. This CDR3 is built from 18 residues. Germline CDR1 is SQVTM and CDR2 is ANQGSEA. Trimming took 5 bases from V and 3 from J; bases not matched to a gene: 21. Here the CDR3 DNA reads TGCAGCGTTAAGACACGCTCCCGGGACAGGACTCGATTCTACGAGCAGTACTTC. Its translation is CSVKTRSRDRTRFYEQYF.

The genes are TRBV7-9 and TRBJ2-5; 8 bases agree with TRBD1. The CDR3 runs to 17 residues. Germline trimming cut 4 bases from V and 7 bases from J; bases unmatched to any gene: 17. In germline, CDR1 is SEHNR, CDR2 FQNEAQ (reference sequence). CDR3 in amino acids: CASSSLPGQGLSGTQYF. CDR3 bases: TGTGCCAGCAGCTCTTTGCCCGGACAGGGACTTTCAGGGACCCAGTACTTC.

This chain connects TRBV30 to TRBJ1-2; D remains unclear. The V and J ends lost 2 bases and 3 bases respectively, with 13 bases between them. This CDR3 region has 14 residues. Germline values: CDR1 GTSNPN, CDR2 SVGIG (reference sequence). The CDR3 nucleotides are TGTGCCTGGAGTATACTCATGGCGGACTATGGCTACACCTTC. Protein: CAWSILMADYGYTF.

This clone was observed once. The CDR3 is CASGPGEAFF. The CDR3 region has the DNA TGTGCCAGTGGGCCGGGGGAAGCTTTCTTT. The chain couples TRBV19 to TRBJ1-1; D unclear. V shed 8 bases and J shed 8 bases, with 9 bases lying between them. Germline assignment: CDR1 LNHDA and CDR2 SQIVND (reference sequence). CDR3 length equals 10 residues.

This clone was seen only a few times. J is TRBJ1-1 and V is TRBV15; D uncertain. Trimming removed 4 bases at V and 0 bases at J, with 3 bases between. The CDR3 runs to 12 residues. Germline loops: CDR1 LNHNV, CDR2 YYDKDF (reference sequence). The CDR3 region is CATSTMNTEAFF. Here the CDR3 DNA reads TGTGCCACCAGCACCATGAACACTGAAGCTTTCTTT.

V is TRBV30 and J is TRBJ2-1; D unclear. Germline loops: CDR1 GTSNPN, CDR2 SVGIG (reference sequence). V shed 0 bases and J shed 4 bases, with 7 bases lying between them. This CDR3 comprises 13 residues. This CDR3 reads CAWSVLRYNEQFF. In DNA, the CDR3 is TGTGCCTGGAGTGTACTTCGGTACAATGAGCAGTTCTTC.

The table lists this clone with many counts. The V and J genes are TRBV19 and TRBJ1-5, with TRBD1 as a possible D gene (6 bases). The CDR3 length is 14 residues. The V gene's germline CDR1 is LNHDA and CDR2 SQIVND (reference sequence). Trimming cost V 1 base and J 9 bases, with 13 bases left between them. In DNA, the CDR3 is TGTGCCAGTAGTATAGGAACAACAGGGCTGCCCCAGCATTTT. As protein: CASSIGTTGLPQHF. The variable domain in full, completed from reference TRBV19 and TRBJ1-5, reads DGGITQSPKYLFRKEGQNVTLSCEQNLNHDAMYWYRQDPGQGLRLIYYSQIVNDFQKGDIAEGYSVSREKKESFPLTVTSAQKNPTAFYLCASSIGTTGLPQHFGDGTRLSIL.

The genes are TRBV14 and TRBJ2-1, with 8 bases fitting TRBD1. Trimming cost V 1 base and J 0 bases; bases outside gene matches: 5. The CDR3 has 17 residues. Germline V lookup: CDR1 SGHDN, CDR2 FVKESK. DNA of the CDR3: TGTGCCAGCAGCCAAGGACAGGGGCCTATCTCCTACAATGAGCAGTTCTTC. Its protein is CASSQGQGPISYNEQFF.

The rearrangement uses TRBV6-2 or TRBV6-3 and TRBJ2-5; a possible D gene is TRBD1 (6 bases). Germline CDR1 and CDR2: MNHEY and SVGEGT. The CDR3 loop spans 13 amino acids. With 5 bases removed from V and 2 bases from J, the gap between germline ends came to 9 bases. CDR3 protein: CASSVDRQETQYF. CDR3 nucleotides: TGTGCCAGCAGTGTAGACAGGCAAGAGACCCAGTACTTC.

The rearrangement links TRBV19 to TRBJ1-1; 7 bases are a match to TRBD1. The CDR3 spans 14 residues. Losses at the gene ends were 10 bases for V and 3 bases for J; bases not matched to a gene: 11. Germline lookup yields CDR1 LNHDA and CDR2 SQIVND (reference sequence). The chain's CDR3 is CATRGSGIHTEAFF. The CDR3 region has the DNA TGTGCCACCAGGGGGTCAGGGATTCACACTGAAGCTTTCTTT.

This clone was seen only once. The CDR3 DNA follows: TGCGCCAGACCGACTAGCGGGAGGGGGGGGCCAAATGAGCAGTTCTTC. It encodes CARPTSGRGGPNEQFF. The J gene is TRBJ2-1, the V gene TRBV10-1, with 14 bases fitting TRBD2. The CDR3 is 16 amino acids. Germline lookup yields CDR1 WNHNN and CDR2 SYGVQD (reference sequence). Trimming took 9 bases from V and 7 from J; bases not matched to a gene: 11.

CDR3 DNA sequence: TGTGCCAGCAGCTTAGATAGGGGCCACATAGGGGCAGGGATGTCCGCTGGCTACACCTTC. Translating it yields CASSLDRGHIGAGMSAGYTF. The chain carries TRBV11-2 and TRBJ1-2; D might be TRBD1 (5 bases). This CDR3 spans 20 amino acids. The V end lost 0 bases, the J end lost 7 bases, and 30 bases lay between the germline ends. The V gene's germline CDR1 is SGHAT and CDR2 FQNNGV.

The chain uses TRBV19 and TRBJ2-1; TRBD2 aligns across 8 bases. CDR1 is LNHDA and CDR2 is SQIVND in the germline V gene (reference sequence). Unmatched junction bases numbered 7, after V lost 7 bases and J lost 2 bases. The CDR3 loop spans 15 amino acids. The CDR3 nucleotides are TGTGCCAGTAACCGAGAGCGGGGGACCTACAATGAGCAGTTCTTC. Protein product: CASNRERGTYNEQFF.

The J gene is TRBJ2-1, the V gene TRBV5-1; 8 bases are shared with TRBD2. This CDR3 comprises 15 residues. Germline V gives CDR1 SGHRS, CDR2 YFSETQ. V shed 4 bases, J shed 9 bases, and the junction held 12 bases outside the gene matches. CDR3 protein: CASSLLGREAGEQFF. The CDR3 nucleotides read TGCGCCAGCAGCCTCCTGGGGCGGGAGGCAGGTGAGCAGTTCTTC.

The chain combines TRBV23-1 with TRBJ2-5, with 13 bases identical to TRBD2. TRBV23-1 is an open reading frame, and its role is uncertain. The CDR3 runs to 19 residues. V trimming: 3 bases; J trimming: 4 bases; junction bases outside the gene matches: 14. CDR3 sequence reads: CASSHYDLGLAGAVETQYF. The CDR3, as DNA: TGCGCCAGCAGTCATTATGATCTTGGACTAGCGGGAGCGGTAGAGACCCAGTACTTC.